This T cell receptor (beta chain) was sequenced in a study of T cells in Graves' hyperthyroidism and ophthalmopathy. Broader study findings: With a median lead of approximately six months before onset, the model predicted ophthalmopathy. In simple terms, a model built on 13 V-J features told ophthalmopathy apart from stable hyperthyroidism. In the blood, most expanded thyroid clonotypes above 0.001 appeared as well.

RNA transcripts provided the source from which TCR beta CDR3 regions were amplified. A set of HTBI primers served as the primers for a first-round RT-PCR of the TCR CDR3. TCRdb reprocessed the multiplex PCR reads with MiXCR, giving one entry per CDR3 protein. The data hold roughly 500,000 distinct CDR3 sequences, with about 46% observed a single time. As for this clonotype: Its specificity is unknown.

Clinical symptoms, serum thyroxine, TRAb, thyroid ultrasound and orbital computed tomography established diagnosis. The sequence was obtained from an adult woman with Graves' disease, either hyperthyroidism or ophthalmopathy (not recorded which). The sequenced sample consisted of peripheral blood or thyroid tissue (not recorded which).

The CDR3, as DNA: TGTGCCAGCATAGGACGGGTACCTATTGGCTACACCTTC. Protein product: CASIGRVPIGYTF. V usage is TRBV2 and J usage is TRBJ1-2; no firm D call. The ends were cut back, 7 bases at V and 7 bases at J, with 16 bases in the middle. In germline, CDR1 is SNHLY, CDR2 FYNNEI. The CDR3 spans 13 residues.